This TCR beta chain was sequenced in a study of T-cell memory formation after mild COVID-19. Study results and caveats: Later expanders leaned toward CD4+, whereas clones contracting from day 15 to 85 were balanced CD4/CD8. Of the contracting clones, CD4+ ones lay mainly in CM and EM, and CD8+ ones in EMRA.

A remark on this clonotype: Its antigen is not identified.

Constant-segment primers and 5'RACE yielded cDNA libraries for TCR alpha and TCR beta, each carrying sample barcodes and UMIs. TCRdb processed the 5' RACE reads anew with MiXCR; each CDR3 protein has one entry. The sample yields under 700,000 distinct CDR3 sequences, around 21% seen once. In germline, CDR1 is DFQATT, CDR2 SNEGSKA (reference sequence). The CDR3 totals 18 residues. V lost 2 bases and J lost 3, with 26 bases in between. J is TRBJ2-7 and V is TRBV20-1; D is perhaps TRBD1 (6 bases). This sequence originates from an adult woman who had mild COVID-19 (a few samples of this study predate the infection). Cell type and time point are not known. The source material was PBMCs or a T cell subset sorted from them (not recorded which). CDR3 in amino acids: CSARLNYGQRWAIYEQYF. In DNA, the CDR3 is TGCAGTGCTAGACTAAACTACGGACAGCGCTGGGCCATCTACGAGCAGTACTTC.